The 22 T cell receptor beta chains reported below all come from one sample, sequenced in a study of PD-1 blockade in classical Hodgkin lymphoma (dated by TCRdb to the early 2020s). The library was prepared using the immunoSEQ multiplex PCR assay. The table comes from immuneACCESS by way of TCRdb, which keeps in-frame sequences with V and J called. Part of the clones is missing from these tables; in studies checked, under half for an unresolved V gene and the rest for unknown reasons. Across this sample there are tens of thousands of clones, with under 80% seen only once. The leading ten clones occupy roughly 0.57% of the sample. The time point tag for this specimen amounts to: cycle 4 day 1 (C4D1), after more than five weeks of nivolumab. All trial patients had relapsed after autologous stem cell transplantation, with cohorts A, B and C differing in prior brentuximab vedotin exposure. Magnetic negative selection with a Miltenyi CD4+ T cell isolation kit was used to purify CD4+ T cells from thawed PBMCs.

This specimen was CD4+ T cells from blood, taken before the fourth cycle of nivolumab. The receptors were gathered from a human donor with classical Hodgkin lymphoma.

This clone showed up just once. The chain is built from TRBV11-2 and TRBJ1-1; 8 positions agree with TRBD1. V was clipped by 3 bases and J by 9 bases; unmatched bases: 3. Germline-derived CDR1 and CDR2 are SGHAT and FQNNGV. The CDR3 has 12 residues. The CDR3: CASSFGQGKAFF. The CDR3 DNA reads TGTGCCAGCAGCTTTGGACAGGGTAAAGCTTTCTTT. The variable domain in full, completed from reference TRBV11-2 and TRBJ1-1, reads EAGVAQSPRYKIIEKRQSVAFWCNPISGHATLYWYQQILGQGPKLLIQFQNNGVVDDSQLPKDRFSAERLKGVDSTLKIQPAKLEDSAVYLCASSFGQGKAFFGQGTRLTVV.

For the CDR3, the DNA is TGTGCCAGTAGTCCCGGGGGGGACCAAGAGACCCAGTACTTC. It is translated as CASSPGGDQETQYF. The chain combines TRBV19 with TRBJ2-5; the match to TRBD2 covers 8 bases. This CDR3 is 14 amino acids long. V gave up 5 bases and J gave up 0 bases; unmatched junction bases: 2. The germline CDR1 and CDR2 sequences are LNHDA and SQIVND (reference sequence).

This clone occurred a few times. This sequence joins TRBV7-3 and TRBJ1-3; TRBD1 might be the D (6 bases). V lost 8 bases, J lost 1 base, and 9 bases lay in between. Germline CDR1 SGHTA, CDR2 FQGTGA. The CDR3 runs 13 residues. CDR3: CASATGSGNTIYF. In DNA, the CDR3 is TGTGCCAGCGCAACAGGGTCTGGAAACACCATATATTTT.

CDR3: CASSSRLAGGPYNEQFF. CDR3 sequence (DNA): TGTGCCAGCAGCTCAAGACTAGCGGGAGGGCCCTACAATGAGCAGTTCTTC. This rearrangement joins TRBV7-2 to TRBJ2-1, with 14 positions matching TRBD2. In germline, CDR1 is SGHTA, CDR2 FQGNSA. V trimming: 4 bases; J trimming: 2 bases; junction bases outside the gene matches: 4. The CDR3 loop spans 17 amino acids. Together with reference TRBV7-2 and TRBJ2-1, the CDR3 gives the full variable domain: GAGVSQSPSNKVTEKGKDVELRCDPISGHTALYWYRQSLGQGLEFLIYFQGNSAPDKSGLPSDRFSAERTGGSVSTLTIQRTQQEDSAVYLCASSSRLAGGPYNEQFFGPGTRLTVL.

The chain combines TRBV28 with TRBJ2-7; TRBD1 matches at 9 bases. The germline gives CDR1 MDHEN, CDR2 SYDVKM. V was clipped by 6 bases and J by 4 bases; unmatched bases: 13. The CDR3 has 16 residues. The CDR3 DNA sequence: TGTGCCAGCAGCCTCACAGGGAGGACAGGGGATTACGAGCAGTACTTC. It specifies CASSLTGRTGDYEQYF.

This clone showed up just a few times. The CDR3 sequence is CASSSLLGTGGKETQYF. CDR3 nucleotides: TGTGCCAGCAGTTCCCTCCTTGGGACAGGGGGCAAAGAGACCCAGTACTTC. J is TRBJ2-5 and V is TRBV28; TRBD1 matches 12 bases. The CDR3 loop spans 17 amino acids. Per the germline V gene, CDR1 is MDHEN and CDR2 is SYDVKM. The V and J ends lost 4 bases and 3 bases, in that order; junction bases with no gene match: 9. The full variable domain, rest sourced from reference TRBV28 and TRBJ2-5, is DVKVTQSSRYLVKRTGEKVFLECVQDMDHENMFWYRQDPGLGLRLIYFSYDVKMKEKGDIPEGYSVSREKKERFSLILESASTNQTSMYLCASSSLLGTGGKETQYFGPGTRLLVL.

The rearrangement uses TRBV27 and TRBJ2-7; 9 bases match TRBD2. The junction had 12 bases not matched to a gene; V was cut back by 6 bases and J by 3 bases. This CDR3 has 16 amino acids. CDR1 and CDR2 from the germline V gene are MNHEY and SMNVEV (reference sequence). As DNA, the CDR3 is TGTGCCAGCAGGTCCCTCGGCGGGAGGGCCTTCTACGAGCAGTACTTC. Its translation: CASRSLGGRAFYEQYF.

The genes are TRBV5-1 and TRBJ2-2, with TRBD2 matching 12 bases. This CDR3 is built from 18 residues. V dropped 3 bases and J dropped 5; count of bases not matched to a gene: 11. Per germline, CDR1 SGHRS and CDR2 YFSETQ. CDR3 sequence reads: CASSSLPWTSGATGELFF. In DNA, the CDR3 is TGCGCCAGCAGCTCGCTCCCCTGGACTAGCGGGGCTACCGGGGAGCTGTTTTTT.

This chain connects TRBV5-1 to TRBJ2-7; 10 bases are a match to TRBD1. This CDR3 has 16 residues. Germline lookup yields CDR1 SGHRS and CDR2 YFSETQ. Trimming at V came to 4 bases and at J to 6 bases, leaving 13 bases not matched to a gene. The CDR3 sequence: CASSQGWGTGVGEQYF. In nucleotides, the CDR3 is TGCGCCAGCAGCCAGGGTTGGGGGACAGGGGTTGGCGAGCAGTACTTC.

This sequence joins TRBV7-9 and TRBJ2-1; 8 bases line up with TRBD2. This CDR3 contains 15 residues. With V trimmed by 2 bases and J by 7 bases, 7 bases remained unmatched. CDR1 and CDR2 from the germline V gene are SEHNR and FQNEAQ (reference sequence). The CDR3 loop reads CASSLRAGDLNEQFF. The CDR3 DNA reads TGTGCCAGCAGCTTAAGAGCGGGAGATTTAAATGAGCAGTTCTTC.

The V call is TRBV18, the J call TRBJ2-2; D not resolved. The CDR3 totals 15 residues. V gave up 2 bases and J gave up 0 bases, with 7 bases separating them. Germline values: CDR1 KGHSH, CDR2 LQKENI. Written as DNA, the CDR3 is TGTGCCAGCTCACCAACAAGCTCGAACACCGGGGAGCTGTTTTTT. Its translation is CASSPTSSNTGELFF.

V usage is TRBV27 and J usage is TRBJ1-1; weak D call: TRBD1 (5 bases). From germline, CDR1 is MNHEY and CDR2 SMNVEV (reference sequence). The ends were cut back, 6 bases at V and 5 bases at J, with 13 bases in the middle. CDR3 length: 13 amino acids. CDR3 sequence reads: CASRGRARTEAFF. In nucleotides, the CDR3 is TGTGCCAGCAGAGGCAGGGCGAGAACTGAAGCTTTCTTT.

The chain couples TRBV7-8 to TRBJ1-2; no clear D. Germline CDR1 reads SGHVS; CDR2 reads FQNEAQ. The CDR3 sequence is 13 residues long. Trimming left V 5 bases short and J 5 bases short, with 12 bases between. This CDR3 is CASSPVLEYGYTF. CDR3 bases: TGTGCCAGCAGCCCGGTCCTTGAGTATGGCTACACCTTC.

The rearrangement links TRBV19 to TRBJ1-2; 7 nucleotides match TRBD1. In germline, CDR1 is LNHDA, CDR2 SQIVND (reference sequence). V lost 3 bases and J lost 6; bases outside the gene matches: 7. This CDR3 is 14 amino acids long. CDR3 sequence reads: CASSIGTTGDGYTF. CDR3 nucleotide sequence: TGTGCCAGTAGTATTGGCACAACAGGGGATGGCTACACCTTC.

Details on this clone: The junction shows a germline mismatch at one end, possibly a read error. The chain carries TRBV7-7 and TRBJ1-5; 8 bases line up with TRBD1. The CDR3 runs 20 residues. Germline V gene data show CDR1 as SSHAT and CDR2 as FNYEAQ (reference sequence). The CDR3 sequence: CASSLDLRTTGQGDNQPQHF. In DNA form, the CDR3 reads TGTGCTAGCAGCTTAGATCTAAGGACGACAGGACAGGGCGATAATCAGCCCCAGCATTTT.

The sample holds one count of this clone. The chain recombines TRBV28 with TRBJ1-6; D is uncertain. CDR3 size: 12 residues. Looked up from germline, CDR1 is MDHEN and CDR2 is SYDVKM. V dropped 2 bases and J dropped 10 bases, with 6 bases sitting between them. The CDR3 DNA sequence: TGTGCCAGCAGTTTAGGAGACTCACCCCTCCACTTT. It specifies CASSLGDSPLHF.

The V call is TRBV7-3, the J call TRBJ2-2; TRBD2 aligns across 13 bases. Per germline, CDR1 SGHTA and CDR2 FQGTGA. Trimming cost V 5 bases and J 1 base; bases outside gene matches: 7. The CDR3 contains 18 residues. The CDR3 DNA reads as TGTGCCAGCAGCCACAGACTAGCGGGGGGCCGGAACACCGGGGAGCTGTTTTTT. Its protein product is CASSHRLAGGRNTGELFF. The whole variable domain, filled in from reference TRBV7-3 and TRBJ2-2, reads GAGVSQTPSNKVTEKGKYVELRCDPISGHTALYWYRQSLGQGPEFLIYFQGTGAADDSGLPNDRFFAVRPEGSVSTLKIQRTERGDSAVYLCASSHRLAGGRNTGELFFGEGSRLTVL.

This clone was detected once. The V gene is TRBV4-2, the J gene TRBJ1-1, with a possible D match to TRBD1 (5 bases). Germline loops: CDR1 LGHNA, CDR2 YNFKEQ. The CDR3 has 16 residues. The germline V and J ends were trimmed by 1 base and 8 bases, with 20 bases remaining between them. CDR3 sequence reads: CASSQGLQGGRNEAFF. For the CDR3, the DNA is TGTGCCAGCAGCCAAGGGCTTCAGGGAGGTCGGAACGAAGCTTTCTTT.

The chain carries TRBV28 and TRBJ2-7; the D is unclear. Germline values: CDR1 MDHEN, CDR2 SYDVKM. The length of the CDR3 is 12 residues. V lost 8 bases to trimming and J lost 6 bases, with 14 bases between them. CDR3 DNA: TGTGCCAGCCTCCTTTTTCCTTTCGAGCAGTACTTC. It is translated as CASLLFPFEQYF.

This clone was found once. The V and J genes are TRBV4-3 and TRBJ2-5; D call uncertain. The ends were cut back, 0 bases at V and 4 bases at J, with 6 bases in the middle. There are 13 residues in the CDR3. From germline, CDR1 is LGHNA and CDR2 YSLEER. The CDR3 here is CASSQDGGETQYF. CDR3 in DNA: TGCGCCAGCAGCCAAGATGGCGGAGAGACCCAGTACTTC.

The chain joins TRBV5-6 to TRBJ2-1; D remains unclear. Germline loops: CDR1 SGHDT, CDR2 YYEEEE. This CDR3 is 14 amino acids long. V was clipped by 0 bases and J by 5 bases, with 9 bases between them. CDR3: CASSLGFVNNEQFF. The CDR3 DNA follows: TGTGCCAGCAGCTTGGGTTTCGTTAACAATGAGCAGTTCTTC.

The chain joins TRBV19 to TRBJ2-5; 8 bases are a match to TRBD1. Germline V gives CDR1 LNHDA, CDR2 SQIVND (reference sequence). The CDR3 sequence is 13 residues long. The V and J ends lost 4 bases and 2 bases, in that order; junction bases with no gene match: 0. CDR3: CASSNRGQETQYF. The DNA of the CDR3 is TGTGCCAGTAGTAACAGGGGGCAAGAGACCCAGTACTTC.